In this sample, the clone carrying this T cell receptor (beta chain) turned up many times. What it binds is not known. Uncontrolled infection, other autoimmune disease, pregnancy or lactation led to exclusion. There were TCR beta CDR3 regions amplified from RNA transcripts. Initially, a first-round RT-PCR of the TCR CDR3 employed the HTBI primer set. In TCRdb, the multiplex PCR reads were re-called with MiXCR into one record per CDR3 protein. Of roughly 520,000 distinct CDR3 sequences detected, 24% appear once; the ten largest clones hold around 11%. CDR3 length: 15 amino acids. Per the germline V gene, CDR1 is MNHEY and CDR2 is SVGAGI. The V and J ends lost 2 bases and 3 bases, in that order; junction bases with no gene match: 3. The data were obtained in a study of T cells in Graves' hyperthyroidism and ophthalmopathy. Study conclusions and caveats: Blood shared most expanded thyroid clonotypes above 0.001.

The TCR was taken from a woman in her 30s with Graves' ophthalmopathy. The sequenced material came from blood. V gene TRBV6-5 combines with J gene TRBJ1-2, with TRBD1 identical over 10 bases. CDR3 sequence (DNA): TGTGCCAGCAGTTACGAGGGACAGGGGTACTATGGCTACACCTTC. It yields the protein CASSYEGQGYYGYTF.